A single sample gave rise to the 32 T cell receptor beta chains below, sequenced in a study of OX40 agonist ivuxolimab in advanced cancers. Profiling relied on immunoSEQ multiplex PCR, and the TCRdb table lists in-frame clones only, not all of them. The sample includes around 19,000 clones, less than 75% of them seen just once. Sequenced material: CD4+ or CD8+ T cells sorted from blood, taken in a trial of the OX40 agonist ivuxolimab. The origin of the receptors is an adult with an advanced solid tumor such as melanoma, head and neck, liver or kidney cancer.

V is TRBV28 and J is TRBJ1-5, with TRBD1 identical over 9 bases. The V and J ends lost 4 bases and 3 bases, in that order; junction bases with no gene match: 4. Germline CDR1 reads MDHEN; CDR2 reads SYDVKM. CDR3 size: 15 residues. CDR3 residues: CASSYTGGFNQPQHF. Written as DNA, the CDR3 is TGTGCCAGCAGTTATACAGGGGGCTTCAATCAGCCCCAGCATTTT.

The V and J genes are TRBV7-9 and TRBJ2-4; no clear D gene. The CDR3 has 13 residues. V lost 4 bases and J 0 bases, leaving 4 bases between the germline ends. Per the germline V gene, CDR1 is SEHNR and CDR2 is FQNEAQ (reference sequence). CDR3 protein: CASSSLAKNIQYF. The CDR3 bases are TGTGCCAGCAGCTCGCTAGCCAAAAACATTCAGTACTTC.

This clone was observed a few times. In DNA, the CDR3 is TGCGCCAGCAGCGAACGGGAGTGGTACGAGCAGTACTTC. Encoded protein: CASSEREWYEQYF. The V gene is TRBV4-1, the J gene TRBJ2-7; weak D call: TRBD2 (6 bases). The CDR3 covers 13 residues. The germline V gene has CDR1 MGHRA and CDR2 YSYEKL. Deletions cut 5 bases from V and 4 bases from J, with 12 bases between.

This clone was counted only a few times. The chain combines TRBV27 with TRBJ1-5, with D hard to call. The germline V and J ends were trimmed by 7 bases and 0 bases, with 10 bases remaining between them. CDR1 and CDR2 from the germline V gene are MNHEY and SMNVEV (reference sequence). This CDR3 comprises 14 residues. The CDR3 region has the DNA TGTGCCAGCAATGCGGGTTATAGCAATCAGCCCCAGCATTTT. Its protein product is CASNAGYSNQPQHF.

This clone was counted once. The V call is TRBV11-3, the J call TRBJ2-3; the match to TRBD2 covers 11 bases. Looked up from germline, CDR1 is SGHNT and CDR2 is YENEEA. The V segment lost 6 bases and the J segment 2 bases; nucleotides outside the gene matches: 7. This CDR3 region has 16 residues. The CDR3 loop is CASRVLAGGSTDTQYF. In DNA, the CDR3 is TGTGCCAGCAGAGTCCTAGCGGGGGGTTCCACAGATACGCAGTATTTT.

This clone has just a few counts. This rearrangement joins TRBV4-1 to TRBJ1-5, with 7 bases identical to TRBD1. Germline CDR1 and CDR2: MGHRA and YSYEKL. CDR3 length: 15 amino acids. V shed 0 bases, J shed 6 bases, and the junction held 5 bases outside the gene matches. The CDR3 DNA reads TGCGCCAGCAGCCAAGACCAGGGGGATAGTCAGCCCCAGCATTTT. It encodes CASSQDQGDSQPQHF.

The chain links TRBV16 to TRBJ2-1, with 11 bases that match TRBD2. The J segment lost 8 bases and the V segment lost 1 base, leaving 7 bases of the junction unmatched. The CDR3 totals 16 residues. The germline CDR1 and CDR2 sequences are KGHSY and FQNENV. The CDR3 DNA reads TGTGCCAGCAGCCAATTCTCGACTAGCGGGGCGGATGAGCAGTTCTTC. Translated, it gives CASSQFSTSGADEQFF.

The V and J genes are TRBV13 and TRBJ2-3; possibly TRBD1 or TRBD2 for D (6 bases each). CDR1 and CDR2 (germline): PRHDT, FYEKMQ (reference sequence). The CDR3 spans 12 residues. Trimming cost V 6 bases and J 6 bases, with 10 bases left between them. The CDR3 sequence: CASRQGGDTQYF. In nucleotides, the CDR3 is TGTGCCAGCAGGCAAGGGGGGGATACGCAGTATTTT.

The chain has TRBV29-1 and TRBJ2-7; tentatively, D is TRBD2 (6 bases). Trimming removed 3 bases from V and 0 bases from J, with 9 bases in between. The CDR3 is 13 amino acids. Germline assignment: CDR1 SQVTM and CDR2 ANQGSEA. The CDR3 sequence is CSVEGGTSYEQYF. The CDR3 region has the DNA TGCAGCGTTGAGGGCGGGACCTCCTACGAGCAGTACTTC.

The J gene is TRBJ1-3, the V gene TRBV7-2; D is unclear. Trimming shortened V by 2 bases and J by 2 bases, and 7 bases separated the two germline ends. CDR1 and CDR2 (germline): SGHTA, FQGNSA. The CDR3 is 14 amino acids. The CDR3 DNA is TGTGCCAGCAGCTTAAGCGGAACTGGAAACACCATATATTTT. Its protein product is CASSLSGTGNTIYF.

This sequence joins TRBV4-3 and TRBJ2-2; 9 bases are a match to TRBD2. This CDR3 is 18 amino acids long. Germline CDR1 LGHNA, CDR2 YSLEER. V gave up 0 bases and J gave up 7 bases; unmatched junction bases: 12. CDR3 sequence (DNA): TGCGCCAGCAGCCAAGATATGGCTGTCGAGCGGGAGGACGGGGAGCTGTTTTTT. Translation: CASSQDMAVEREDGELFF.

V is TRBV10-2 and J is TRBJ2-3; 11 bases are a match to TRBD2. The V and J ends lost 5 bases and 11 bases, in that order; junction bases with no gene match: 9. The CDR3 consists of 14 residues. Looked up from germline, CDR1 is WSHSY and CDR2 is SAAADI. Here the CDR3 reads CASSIGLAGGKQYF. The CDR3 nucleotides read TGCGCCAGCAGTATCGGGCTAGCGGGAGGCAAGCAGTATTTT.

V and J are TRBV11-2 and TRBJ2-7; TRBD1 might be the D (5 bases). Germline lookup yields CDR1 SGHAT and CDR2 FQNNGV. The V end lost 1 base, the J end lost 2 bases, and 12 bases lay between the germline ends. This CDR3 contains 15 residues. CDR3 sequence: CASSLGAGLPYEQYF. CDR3 coding DNA: TGTGCCAGCAGCTTAGGGGCAGGGCTGCCCTACGAGCAGTACTTC.

In this sample, this clone turned up once. The chain employs TRBV15 and TRBJ2-7; D gene unclear. Trimming removed 0 bases from V and 0 bases from J, with 6 bases in between. Germline values: CDR1 LNHNV, CDR2 YYDKDF (reference sequence). The CDR3 extends over 14 amino acids. CDR3 bases: TGTGCCACCAGCAGAGATCCGAGCTCCTACGAGCAGTACTTC. This encodes CATSRDPSSYEQYF.

In its sample, this clone was seen a few times. The chain employs TRBV12-5 and TRBJ2-5; 11 nucleotides align to TRBD2. Germline CDR1 LGHNT, CDR2 FRNRAP. This CDR3 has 17 amino acids. The V gene end was trimmed by 1 base and the J gene end by 1 base; junction bases not matched to a gene: 5. The CDR3 sequence: CASGLGLAGGPQETQYF. The CDR3 coding sequence is TGTGCTAGTGGTTTGGGGCTAGCGGGAGGACCCCAAGAGACCCAGTACTTC.

In its sample, this clone was seen a few times. J is TRBJ1-1 and V is TRBV7-9; D unclear. Germline values: CDR1 SEHNR, CDR2 FQNEAQ (reference sequence). V lost 3 bases to trimming and J lost 1 base, with 6 bases between them. The CDR3 has 13 amino acids. CDR3 in amino acids: CASSFVENTEAFF. CDR3 nucleotides: TGTGCCAGCAGCTTCGTCGAGAACACTGAAGCTTTCTTT.

The V call is TRBV7-8, the J call TRBJ1-6; a weak D match, TRBD1 (5 bases). The V and J ends lost 5 bases and 0 bases respectively, with 14 bases between them. Germline-derived CDR1 and CDR2 are SGHVS and FQNEAQ. CDR3 size: 17 residues. This CDR3 is CASSPRTPSSYNSPLHF. The CDR3 DNA reads TGTGCCAGCAGCCCACGGACACCCAGCTCCTATAATTCACCCCTCCACTTT. The full variable domain, completed using reference TRBV7-8 and TRBJ1-6, is GAGVSQSPRYKVAKRGQDVALRCDPISGHVSLFWYQQALGQGPEFLTYFQNEAQLDKSGLPSDRFFAERPEGSVSTLKIQRTQQEDSAVYLCASSPRTPSSYNSPLHFGNGTRLTVT.

This clone was recorded only once. The chain couples TRBV27 to TRBJ2-7; no clear D. CDR1 is MNHEY, CDR2 SMNVEV, per germline (reference sequence). The CDR3 runs 14 residues. V was trimmed by 6 bases and J by 4 bases, leaving 16 bases between them. CDR3 in amino acids: CASSPDGLGYEQYF. CDR3 DNA sequence: TGTGCCAGCAGCCCGGACGGGCTAGGATACGAGCAGTACTTC.

The gene calls are TRBV6-6 and TRBJ2-5, with D possibly TRBD2 on 6 matching bases. This CDR3 is built from 15 residues. The germline CDR1 and CDR2 sequences are MNHNY and SVGAGI (reference sequence). V was trimmed by 0 bases and J by 5 bases, leaving 13 bases between them. CDR3 sequence reads: CASSYSEGRWETQYF. The CDR3, as DNA: TGTGCCAGCAGTTACTCGGAGGGCCGCTGGGAGACCCAGTACTTC.

This clone was seen a handful of times. The chain carries TRBV5-1 and TRBJ2-5; TRBD1 agrees at 10 bases. The CDR3 spans 16 residues. Germline lookup yields CDR1 SGHRS and CDR2 YFSETQ. The J segment lost 4 bases and the V segment lost 4 bases, leaving 10 bases of the junction unmatched. In DNA form, the CDR3 reads TGCGCCAGCAGCCATGACAGGGGGCGCCTATCAGAGACCCAGTACTTC. This codes for CASSHDRGRLSETQYF.

This clone was found once. The chain uses TRBV29-1 and TRBJ1-2; 7 bases are shared with TRBD1. Germline values: CDR1 SQVTM, CDR2 ANQGSEA. The CDR3 length is 11 residues. The J segment lost 4 bases and the V segment lost 7 bases, leaving 3 bases of the junction unmatched. This CDR3 is CSGGQAYGYTF. CDR3 nucleotides: TGCAGCGGTGGACAGGCCTATGGCTACACCTTC.

This clone appeared a single time. This chain connects TRBV6-1 to TRBJ2-7, with TRBD1 matching 7 bases. V lost 2 bases, J lost 0 bases, and 7 bases stayed unmatched. CDR1 and CDR2 from the germline V gene are MNHNS and SASEGT. The CDR3 is 16 residues long. CDR3 sequence reads: CASSEFWTGLSYEQYF. DNA of the CDR3: TGTGCCAGCAGTGAATTTTGGACAGGCCTCTCCTACGAGCAGTACTTC.

The CDR3 DNA follows: TGTGCCAGCAGTGACGGAGAAAACACTGAAGCTTTCTTT. Its translation is CASSDGENTEAFF. V and J are TRBV6-4 and TRBJ1-1; no reliable D call. CDR3 length: 13 amino acids. V was shortened by 2 bases and J by 2 bases, with 6 bases between the two germline ends. Germline loops: CDR1 MRHNA, CDR2 SNTAGT.

This clone showed up just a few times. The chain employs TRBV30 and TRBJ2-7; 7 nucleotides match TRBD1. This CDR3 has 15 residues. Unmatched junction bases numbered 14, after V lost 3 bases and J lost 6 bases. Germline V gives CDR1 GTSNPN, CDR2 SVGIG (reference sequence). The CDR3 DNA reads TGTGCCTGGAGCGAAGGGACGGGCTCAGGGGGCGAGCAGTACTTC. It yields the protein CAWSEGTGSGGEQYF.

The rearrangement uses TRBV10-1 and TRBJ2-7; D gene uncertain. The CDR3 covers 11 residues. Trimming removed 3 bases at V and 4 bases at J, with 4 bases between. The germline V gene has CDR1 WNHNN and CDR2 SYGVQD (reference sequence). The CDR3 here is CASSDGYEQYF. CDR3 coding DNA: TGCGCCAGCAGTGATGGGTACGAGCAGTACTTC.

This clone was recorded a few times. The gene calls are TRBV4-1 and TRBJ1-1; a possible D gene is TRBD1 (6 bases). Germline V gene sequence: CDR1 MGHRA, CDR2 YSYEKL. Trimming took off 4 bases at V and 7 bases at J, with 19 bases between the two ends. The CDR3 is 15 amino acids. CDR3 nucleotides: TGCGCCAGCAGCCCGTCTTTCCCTGGGACAAGTGAAGCTTTCTTT. Translated, it gives CASSPSFPGTSEAFF.

V usage is TRBV28 and J usage is TRBJ2-3, with D unresolved. Germline CDR1 MDHEN, CDR2 SYDVKM. With 3 bases removed from V and 0 bases from J, the gap between germline ends came to 10 bases. The CDR3 sequence is 15 residues long. CDR3 DNA sequence: TGTGCCAGCAGTTTGAGAGTCTCTAGCACAGATACGCAGTATTTT. Protein sequence: CASSLRVSSTDTQYF.

This chain connects TRBV19 to TRBJ2-1; D remains ambiguous. Germline V gene data show CDR1 as LNHDA and CDR2 as SQIVND (reference sequence). Between the trimmed V and J ends, which lost 3 bases and 0 bases, there was a span of 12 bases. CDR3 length: 16 amino acids. CDR3 region: CASSITAASSYNEQFF. Here the CDR3 DNA reads TGTGCCAGTAGTATTACGGCGGCTAGCTCCTACAATGAGCAGTTCTTC.

V usage is TRBV9 and J usage is TRBJ2-1; 7 bases map to TRBD2. V lost 2 bases to trimming and J lost 6 bases; unmatched junction nucleotides: 8. CDR3 length: 15 amino acids. CDR1 is SGDLS, CDR2 YYNGEE, per germline. CDR3 residues: CASSVDGRPLNEQFF. CDR3 DNA sequence: TGTGCCAGCAGCGTCGACGGGAGGCCACTCAATGAGCAGTTCTTC.

A few counts support this clone. Within the sample, other DNA sequences also encode this same CDR3. The rearrangement joins TRBV5-6 to TRBJ1-2, with a possible D match to TRBD1 (6 bases). Trimming took off 3 bases at V and 3 bases at J, with 9 bases between the two ends. The CDR3 covers 13 residues. The germline V gene has CDR1 SGHDT and CDR2 YYEEEE. The CDR3 bases are TGTGCCAGCAGCTCAGGGGAGGACTATGGCTACACCTTC. Protein product: CASSSGEDYGYTF.

The chain is built from TRBV7-9 and TRBJ1-2; maybe TRBD1 (5 bases). Germline CDR1 SEHNR, CDR2 FQNEAQ (reference sequence). V lost 0 bases and J 7 bases, leaving 18 bases between the germline ends. The CDR3 consists of 16 residues. The CDR3 DNA reads TGTGCCAGCAGCTTAGCGTCGGGCAGGCTGAGGGGTGGCTACACCTTC. Its translation: CASSLASGRLRGGYTF.

This chain connects TRBV29-1 to TRBJ1-2, with 7 nucleotides matching TRBD1. The germline CDR1 and CDR2 sequences are SQVTM and ANQGSEA. The CDR3 covers 12 residues. Trimming cost V 6 bases and J 7 bases; bases outside gene matches: 8. DNA for the CDR3: TGCAGCGTCGGAACAGGGGTTGGTGGCTACACCTTC. Its protein product is CSVGTGVGGYTF.